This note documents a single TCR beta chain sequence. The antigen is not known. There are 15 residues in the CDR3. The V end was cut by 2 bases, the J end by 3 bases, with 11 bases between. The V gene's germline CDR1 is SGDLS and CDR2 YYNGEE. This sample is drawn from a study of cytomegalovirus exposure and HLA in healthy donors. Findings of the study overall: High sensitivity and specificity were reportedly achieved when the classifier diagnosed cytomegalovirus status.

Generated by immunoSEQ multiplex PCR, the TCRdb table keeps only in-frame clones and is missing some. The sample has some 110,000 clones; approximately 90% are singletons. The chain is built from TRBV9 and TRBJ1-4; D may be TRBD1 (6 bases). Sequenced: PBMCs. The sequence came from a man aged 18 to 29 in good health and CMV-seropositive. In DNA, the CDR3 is TGTGCCAGCAGCGTCCGCGGGGGGCCTAATGAAAAACTGTTTTTT. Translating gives CASSVRGGPNEKLFF.